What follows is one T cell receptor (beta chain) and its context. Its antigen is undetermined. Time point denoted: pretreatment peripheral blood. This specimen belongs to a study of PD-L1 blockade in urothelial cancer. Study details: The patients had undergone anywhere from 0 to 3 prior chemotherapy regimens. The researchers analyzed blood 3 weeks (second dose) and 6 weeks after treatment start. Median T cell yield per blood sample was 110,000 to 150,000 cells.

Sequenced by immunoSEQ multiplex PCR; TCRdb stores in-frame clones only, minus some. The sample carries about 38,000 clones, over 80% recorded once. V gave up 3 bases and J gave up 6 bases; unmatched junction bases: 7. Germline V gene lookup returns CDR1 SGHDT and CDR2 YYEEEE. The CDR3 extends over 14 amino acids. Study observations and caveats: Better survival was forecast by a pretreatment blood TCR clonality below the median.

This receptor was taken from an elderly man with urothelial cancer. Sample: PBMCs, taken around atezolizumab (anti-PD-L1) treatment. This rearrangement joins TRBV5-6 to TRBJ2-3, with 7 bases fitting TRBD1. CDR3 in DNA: TGTGCCAGCAGCTCCCGGACAGGCCCGGATACGCAGTATTTT. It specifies CASSSRTGPDTQYF. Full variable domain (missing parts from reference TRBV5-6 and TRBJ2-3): DAGVTQSPTHLIKTRGQQVTLRCSPKSGHDTVSWYQQALGQGPQFIFQYYEEEERQRGNFPDRFSGHQFPNYSSELNVNALLLGDSALYLCASSSRTGPDTQYFGPGTRLTVL.